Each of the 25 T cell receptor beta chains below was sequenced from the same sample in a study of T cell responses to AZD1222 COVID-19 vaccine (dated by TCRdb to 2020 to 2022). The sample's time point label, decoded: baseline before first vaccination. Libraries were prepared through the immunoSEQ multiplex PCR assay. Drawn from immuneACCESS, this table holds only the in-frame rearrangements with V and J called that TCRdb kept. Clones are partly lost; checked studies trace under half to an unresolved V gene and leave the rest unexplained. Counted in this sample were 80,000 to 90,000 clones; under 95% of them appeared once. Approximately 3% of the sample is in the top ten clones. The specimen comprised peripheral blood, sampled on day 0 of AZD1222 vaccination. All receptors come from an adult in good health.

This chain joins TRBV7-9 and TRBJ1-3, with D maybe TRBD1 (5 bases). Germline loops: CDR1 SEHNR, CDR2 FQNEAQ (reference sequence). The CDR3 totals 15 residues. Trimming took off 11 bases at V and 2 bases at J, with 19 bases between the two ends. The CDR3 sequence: CAGSSAGLAGNTIYF. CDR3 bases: TGTGCCGGGAGTTCCGCGGGGCTGGCTGGAAACACCATATATTTT.

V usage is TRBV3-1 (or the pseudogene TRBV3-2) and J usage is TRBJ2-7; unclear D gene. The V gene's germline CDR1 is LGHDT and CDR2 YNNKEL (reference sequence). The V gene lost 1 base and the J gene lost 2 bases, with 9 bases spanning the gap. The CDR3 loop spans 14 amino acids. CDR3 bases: TGTGCCAGCAGCCAAGTTGCGGCTACCTACGAGCAGTACTTC. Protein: CASSQVAATYEQYF.

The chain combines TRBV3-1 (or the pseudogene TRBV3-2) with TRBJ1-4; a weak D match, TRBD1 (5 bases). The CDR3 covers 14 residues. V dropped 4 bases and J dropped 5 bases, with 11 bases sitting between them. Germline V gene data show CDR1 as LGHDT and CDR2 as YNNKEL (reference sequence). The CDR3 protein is CASSRDGRNEKLFF. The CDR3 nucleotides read TGTGCCAGCAGCCGGGACGGACGAAATGAAAAACTGTTTTTT.

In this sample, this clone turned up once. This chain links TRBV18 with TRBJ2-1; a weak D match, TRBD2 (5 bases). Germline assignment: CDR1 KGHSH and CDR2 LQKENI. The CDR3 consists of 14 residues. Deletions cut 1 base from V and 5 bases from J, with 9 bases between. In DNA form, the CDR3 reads TGTGCCAGCTCACCACGGGAGAATAACAATGAGCAGTTCTTC. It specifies CASSPRENNNEQFF.

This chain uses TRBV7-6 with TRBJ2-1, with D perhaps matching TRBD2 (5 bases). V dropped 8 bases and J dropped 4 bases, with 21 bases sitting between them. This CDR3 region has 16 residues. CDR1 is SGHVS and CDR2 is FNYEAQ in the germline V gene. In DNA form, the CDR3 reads TGTGCCAGCGGAGGACCACGGCGGGCGACTTACAATGAGCAGTTCTTC. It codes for CASGGPRRATYNEQFF.

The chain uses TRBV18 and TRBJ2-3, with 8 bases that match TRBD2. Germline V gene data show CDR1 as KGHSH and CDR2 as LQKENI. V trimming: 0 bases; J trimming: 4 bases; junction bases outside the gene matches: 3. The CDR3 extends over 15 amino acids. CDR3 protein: CASSPPLAGADTQYF. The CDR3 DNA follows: TGTGCCAGCTCACCACCCCTAGCGGGTGCAGATACGCAGTATTTT.

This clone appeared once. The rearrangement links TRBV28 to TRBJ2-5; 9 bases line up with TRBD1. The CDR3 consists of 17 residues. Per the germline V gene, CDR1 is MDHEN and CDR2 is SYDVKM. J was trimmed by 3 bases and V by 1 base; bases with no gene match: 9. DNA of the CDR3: TGTGCCAGCAGTTTATTGGGAGGGACAGGGTACGAAGAGACCCAGTACTTC. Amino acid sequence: CASSLLGGTGYEETQYF. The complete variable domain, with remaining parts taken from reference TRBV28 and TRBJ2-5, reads DVKVTQSSRYLVKRTGEKVFLECVQDMDHENMFWYRQDPGLGLRLIYFSYDVKMKEKGDIPEGYSVSREKKERFSLILESASTNQTSMYLCASSLLGGTGYEETQYFGPGTRLLVL.

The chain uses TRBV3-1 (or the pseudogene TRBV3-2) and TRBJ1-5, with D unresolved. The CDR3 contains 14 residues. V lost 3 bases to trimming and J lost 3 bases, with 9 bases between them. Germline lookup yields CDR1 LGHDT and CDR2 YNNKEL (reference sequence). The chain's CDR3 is CASSQGTVNQPQHF. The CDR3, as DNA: TGTGCCAGCAGCCAGGGTACCGTCAATCAGCCCCAGCATTTT.

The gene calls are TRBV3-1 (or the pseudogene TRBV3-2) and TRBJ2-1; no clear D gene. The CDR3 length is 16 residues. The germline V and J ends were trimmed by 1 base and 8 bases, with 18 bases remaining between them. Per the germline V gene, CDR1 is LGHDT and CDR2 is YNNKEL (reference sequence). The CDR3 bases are TGTGCCAGCAGCCAAGTGGGTCGGCAATCAGGCTATGAGCAGTTCTTC. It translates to CASSQVGRQSGYEQFF.

In DNA, the CDR3 is TGTGCCAGCAGCAACCCTAGGATCGATCGCCTTAATTCACCCCTCCACTTT. Translating it yields CASSNPRIDRLNSPLHF. The V and J genes are TRBV21-1 and TRBJ1-6. TRBV21-1 is a known pseudogene. This CDR3 has 17 residues.

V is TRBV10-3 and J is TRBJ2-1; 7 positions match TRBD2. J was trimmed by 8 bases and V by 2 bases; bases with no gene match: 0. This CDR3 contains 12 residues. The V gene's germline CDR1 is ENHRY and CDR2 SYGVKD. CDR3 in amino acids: CAISELADEQFF. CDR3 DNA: TGTGCCATCAGTGAGCTAGCGGATGAGCAGTTCTTC.

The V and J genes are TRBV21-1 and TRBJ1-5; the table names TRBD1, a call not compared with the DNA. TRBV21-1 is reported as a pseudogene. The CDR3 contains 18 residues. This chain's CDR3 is CASSKRQGKGNSNQPQHF. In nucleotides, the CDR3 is TGTGCCAGCAGCAAAAGGCAGGGAAAAGGTAATAGCAATCAGCCCCAGCATTTT.

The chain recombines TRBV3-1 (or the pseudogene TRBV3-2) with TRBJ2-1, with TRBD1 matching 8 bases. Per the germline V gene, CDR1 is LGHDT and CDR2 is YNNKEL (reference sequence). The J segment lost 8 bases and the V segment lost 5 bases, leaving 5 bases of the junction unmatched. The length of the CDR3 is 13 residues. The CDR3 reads CASSDQGAHEQFF. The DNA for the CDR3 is TGTGCCAGCAGCGACCAGGGGGCTCATGAGCAGTTCTTC.

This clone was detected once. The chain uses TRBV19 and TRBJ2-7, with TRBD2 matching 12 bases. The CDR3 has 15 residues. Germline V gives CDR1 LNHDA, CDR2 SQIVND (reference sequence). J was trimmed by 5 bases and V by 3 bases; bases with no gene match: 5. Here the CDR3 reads CASSISLAGGHEQYF. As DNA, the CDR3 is TGTGCCAGTAGTATCTCACTAGCGGGGGGCCACGAGCAGTACTTC.

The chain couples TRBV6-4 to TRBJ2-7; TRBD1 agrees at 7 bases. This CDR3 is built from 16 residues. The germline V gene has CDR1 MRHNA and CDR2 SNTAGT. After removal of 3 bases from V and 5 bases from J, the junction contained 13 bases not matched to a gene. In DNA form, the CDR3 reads TGTGCCAGCAGTGAACCTGACAGGGTTTGTGTGCACGAGCAGTACTTC. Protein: CASSEPDRVCVHEQYF.

The CDR3 nucleotides read TGCAGCGTTAGCAACAGGGAGGACACTGAAGCTTTCTTT. This translates into CSVSNREDTEAFF. This chain links TRBV29-1 with TRBJ1-1; D might be TRBD1 (6 bases). Germline values: CDR1 SQVTM, CDR2 ANQGSEA. The CDR3 totals 13 residues. Trimming left V 5 bases short and J 3 bases short, with 13 bases between. The complete variable domain, with remaining parts taken from reference TRBV29-1 and TRBJ1-1, reads SAVISQKPSRDICQRGTSLTIQCQVDSQVTMMFWYRQQPGQSLTLIATANQGSEATYESGFVIDKFPISRPNLTFSTLTVSNMSPEDSSIYLCSVSNREDTEAFFGQGTRLTVV.

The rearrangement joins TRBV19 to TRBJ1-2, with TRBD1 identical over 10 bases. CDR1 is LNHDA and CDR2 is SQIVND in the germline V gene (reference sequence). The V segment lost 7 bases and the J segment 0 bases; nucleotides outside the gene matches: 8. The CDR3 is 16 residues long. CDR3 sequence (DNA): TGTGCCAGTAAGGGGACAGGGGTTTCCACTAACTATGGCTACACCTTC. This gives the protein CASKGTGVSTNYGYTF. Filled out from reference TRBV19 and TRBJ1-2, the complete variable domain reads DGGITQSPKYLFRKEGQNVTLSCEQNLNHDAMYWYRQDPGQGLRLIYYSQIVNDFQKGDIAEGYSVSREKKESFPLTVTSAQKNPTAFYLCASKGTGVSTNYGYTFGSGTRLTVV.

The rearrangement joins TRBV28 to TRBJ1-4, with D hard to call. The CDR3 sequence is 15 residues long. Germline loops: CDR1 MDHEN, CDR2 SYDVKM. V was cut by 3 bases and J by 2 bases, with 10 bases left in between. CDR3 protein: CASSLQGGTNEKLFF. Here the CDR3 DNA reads TGTGCCAGCAGTTTGCAAGGTGGCACTAATGAAAAACTGTTTTTT. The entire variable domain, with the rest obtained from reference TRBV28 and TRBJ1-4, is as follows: DVKVTQSSRYLVKRTGEKVFLECVQDMDHENMFWYRQDPGLGLRLIYFSYDVKMKEKGDIPEGYSVSREKKERFSLILESASTNQTSMYLCASSLQGGTNEKLFFGSGTQLSVL.

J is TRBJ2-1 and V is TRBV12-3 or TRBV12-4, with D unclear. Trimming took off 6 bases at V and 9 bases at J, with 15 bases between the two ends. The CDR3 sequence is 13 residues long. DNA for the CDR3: TGTGCCAGCAGCCCGGAGACCCCCCCTGAGCAGTTCTTC. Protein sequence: CASSPETPPEQFF.

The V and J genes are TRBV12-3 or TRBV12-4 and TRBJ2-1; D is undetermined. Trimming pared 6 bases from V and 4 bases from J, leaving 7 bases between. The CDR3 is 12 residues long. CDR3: CASSPNYNEQFF. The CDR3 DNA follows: TGTGCCAGCAGCCCGAATTACAATGAGCAGTTCTTC.

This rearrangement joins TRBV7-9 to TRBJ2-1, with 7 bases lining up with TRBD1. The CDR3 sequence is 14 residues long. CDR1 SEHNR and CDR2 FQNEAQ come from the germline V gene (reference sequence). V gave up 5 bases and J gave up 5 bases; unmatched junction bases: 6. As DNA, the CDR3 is TGTGCCAGCAGCCCCGGACAGGTCAACAATGAGCAGTTCTTC. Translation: CASSPGQVNNEQFF.

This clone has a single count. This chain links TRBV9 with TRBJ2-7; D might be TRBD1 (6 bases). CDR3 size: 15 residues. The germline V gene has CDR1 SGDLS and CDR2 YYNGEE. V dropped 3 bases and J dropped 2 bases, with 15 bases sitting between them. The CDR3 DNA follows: TGTGCCAGCAGCGCCGGGACAAACATTGCCTACGAGCAGTACTTC. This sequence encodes CASSAGTNIAYEQYF.

For the CDR3, the DNA is TGTGCCTGGAGGAAGGGACAGGGGGCAACTAATGAAAAACTGTTTTTT. Its translation: CAWRKGQGATNEKLFF. The chain couples TRBV30 to TRBJ1-4; 11 bases align to TRBD1. V lost 3 bases and J lost 0; bases outside the gene matches: 3. The CDR3 totals 16 residues. Per germline, CDR1 GTSNPN and CDR2 SVGIG (reference sequence). Variable domain in full (rest from reference TRBV30 and TRBJ1-4): SQTIHQWPATLVQPVGSPLSLECTVEGTSNPNLYWYRQAAGRGLQLLFYSVGIGQISSEVPQNLSASRPQDRQFILSSKKLLLSDSGFYLCAWRKGQGATNEKLFFGSGTQLSVL.

The CDR3 loop is CASSIGRGPNSNQPQHF. DNA for the CDR3: TGTGCCAGTAGTATAGGGAGGGGCCCGAATAGCAATCAGCCCCAGCATTTT. The V call is TRBV19, the J call TRBJ1-5, with D possibly matching TRBD1 (5 bases). The CDR3 spans 17 residues. V lost 1 base, J lost 0 bases, and 13 bases lay in between. From germline, CDR1 is LNHDA and CDR2 SQIVND (reference sequence).

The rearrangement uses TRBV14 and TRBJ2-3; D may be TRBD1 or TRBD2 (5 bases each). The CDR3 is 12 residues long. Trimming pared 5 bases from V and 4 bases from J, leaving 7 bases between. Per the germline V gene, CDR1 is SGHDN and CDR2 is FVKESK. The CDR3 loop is CASSGGADTQYF. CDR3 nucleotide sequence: TGTGCCAGCAGCGGGGGAGCAGATACGCAGTATTTT. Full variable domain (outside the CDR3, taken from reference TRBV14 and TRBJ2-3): EAGVTQFPSHSVIEKGQTVTLRCDPISGHDNLYWYRRVMGKEIKFLLHFVKESKQDESGMPNNRFLAERTGGTYSTLKVQPAELEDSGVYFCASSGGADTQYFGPGTRLTVL.